One sample yielded the 2 T cell receptor beta chains listed below, sequenced in a study of monozygotic twins with inflammatory bowel disease. Following a re-call of the 5' RACE reads, TCRdb has one entry per CDR3 protein and lacks DNA. In total, the table holds 210,000 or so distinct CDR3 sequences. Sequenced sample: blood. Receptors were obtained from a human donor with ulcerative colitis or Crohn's disease, or a healthy co-twin of an affected twin (not recorded which).

V and J are TRBV9 and TRBJ2-7; as DNA is missing, the TRBD2 call by TCRdb cannot be tested. CDR1 is SGDLS, CDR2 YYNGEE, per germline. The length of the CDR3 is 13 residues. The CDR3 region is CASSSGLTYEQYF.

The rearrangement joins TRBV19 to TRBJ2-7; TCRdb designates TRBD2, a call that cannot be tested without DNA. Germline CDR1 LNHDA, CDR2 SQIVND (reference sequence). The CDR3 covers 13 residues. The CDR3 spells CASSPSDTYEQYF.